This T cell receptor (beta chain) was retrieved from a study of beta chain features in type 1 diabetes. Overall study: Across the samples, roughly 98,000,000 sorted cells were examined in total.

Study-wide points: Sequencing the cDNA could make cells with high TCR expression show up more than they should. Resolution of whether HLA type affects TCRB rearrangement was not achieved here. Moderately but significantly shorter TCRB CDR3s were found in Type 1 diabetes patients in all four CD4+ subsets.

The entirety of the isolated RNA underwent reverse transcription, so expressed TCRB transcripts were sequenced. Assay used: immunoSEQ multiplex PCR; TCRdb lists only in-frame clones, some missing. The data hold about 53,000 clones, with 52% observed a single time. Every donor had blood drawn once into heparin, approximately 120 mL on average. As regards this clone: As yet, its antigen is unknown.

The CDR3 extends over 12 amino acids. Germline assignment: CDR1 MNHEY and CDR2 SMNVEV (reference sequence). The V and J ends lost 5 bases and 12 bases, in that order; junction bases with no gene match: 6. The sequence was collected from a woman between 40 and 55 years old with type 1 diabetes. The sequenced sample was Tregs from blood. The chain has TRBV27 and TRBJ2-5; 10 bases line up with TRBD1. The CDR3 DNA follows: TGTGCCAGCAGTCTCACCGGGACAGGGGAGTACTTC. Its protein product is CASSLTGTGEYF.